This paragraph covers one TCR beta chain sequence. CDR1 is SEHNR and CDR2 is FQNEAQ in the germline V gene (reference sequence). The CDR3 totals 16 residues. V was cut by 5 bases and J by 2 bases, with 17 bases left in between. The sample originates from a study of T cell responses to AZD1222 COVID-19 vaccine. Profiling relied on immunoSEQ multiplex PCR, and the TCRdb table lists in-frame clones only, not all of them. This table has roughly 93,000 clones, 80% to 90% appearing once. The TCR originated in an adult in good health. The rearrangement links TRBV7-9 to TRBJ2-3; D possibly corresponds to TRBD1 (6 bases). Source: peripheral blood, taken on day 0 of AZD1222 vaccination. In nucleotides, the CDR3 is TGTGCCAGCAGCCCCTCTCAACAGGGAGCCACAGATACGCAGTATTTT. Residues: CASSPSQQGATDTQYF.